Below are 32 T cell receptor beta chains sequenced from a single sample in a study of blood T cells in healthy people across ages. Primed by a sample-barcoded 5' primer and a J-beta primer mix, a second PCR proceeded for roughly 7 to 11 cycles. TCRdb re-derived calls from the 5' RACE reads in MiXCR, one entry per CDR3 protein. This table has roughly 1,300,000 distinct CDR3 sequences, 45% to 70% appearing once. Input material: blood. The receptors here all came from a young man in good health.

This clonotype was seen more than once but under ten times. At one of its ends the junction is not consistent with the germline gene, which may arise from a read error. This chain joins TRBV7-9 and TRBJ2-1; D is possibly TRBD2 (5 bases). CDR3 length equals 16 residues. Germline V gene data show CDR1 as SEHNR and CDR2 as FQNEAQ (reference sequence). This CDR3 reads CASSFSRDKIYNEQFF. In DNA form, the CDR3 reads TGTGCCAGCAGCTTTTCCCGGGATAAAATCTACAATGAGCAGTTCTTT.

Worth noting for this clonotype: Since the CDR3 does not end with the conserved phenylalanine or tryptophan, this likely comes from a read error. The chain is built from TRBV4-3 and TRBJ2-7; TRBD1 aligns across 9 bases. The CDR3 extends over 16 amino acids. The V and J ends lost 0 bases and 5 bases, in that order; junction bases with no gene match: 8. The germline V gene encodes CDR1 LGHNA and CDR2 YSLEER. The DNA for the CDR3 is TGCGCCAGCAGCCAAGATGGCGGGACAGGGTATAACGAGCAGTACCTC. It translates to CASSQDGGTGYNEQYL.

The CDR3 bases are TGTGCCAGCAGCCAAGATTATAGCGGGGGGGCCTTGTTGGGTACGCAGTATTTT. Translating it yields CASSQDYSGGALLGTQYF. V is TRBV4-2 and J is TRBJ2-3; 11 bases are a match to TRBD2. Germline CDR1 is LGHNA and CDR2 is YNFKEQ. After removal of 0 bases from V and 8 bases from J, the junction contained 13 bases not matched to a gene. This CDR3 is built from 18 residues.

V and J are TRBV20-1 and TRBJ2-7; D call uncertain. Per the germline V gene, CDR1 is DFQATT and CDR2 is SNEGSKA (reference sequence). This CDR3 contains 15 residues. Trimming cost V 2 bases and J 2 bases, with 16 bases left between them. The CDR3 DNA reads TGCAGTGCTAGACCAGCTAGTCCCGTTCCCTACGAGCAGTACTTC. Translated, it gives CSARPASPVPYEQYF.

The CDR3 is CASSQDRVGVSGARGANVLTF. CDR3 sequence (DNA): TGCGCCAGCAGCCAAGATCGGGTGGGTGTCAGCGGGGCCCGTGGGGCCAACGTCCTGACTTTC. The rearrangement links TRBV4-3 to TRBJ2-6; 7 positions match TRBD2. CDR3 length equals 21 residues. Germline V gene sequence: CDR1 LGHNA, CDR2 YSLEER. V lost 0 bases, J lost 3 bases, and 17 bases stayed unmatched.

This clonotype has only one observation. The rearrangement links TRBV5-1 to TRBJ2-3, with D maybe TRBD1 (5 bases). The CDR3 length is 16 residues. V was clipped by 0 bases and J by 5 bases, with 16 bases between them. The germline V gene encodes CDR1 SGHRS and CDR2 YFSETQ. The CDR3 sequence: CASSLAGRESVDTQYF. CDR3 sequence (DNA): TGCGCCAGCAGCTTGGCCGGCAGGGAATCGGTAGATACGCAGTATTTT.

This clonotype was observed a handful of times. J is TRBJ2-5 and V is TRBV9, with 9 bases identical to TRBD1. V dropped 2 bases and J dropped 4; count of bases not matched to a gene: 12. Germline CDR1 SGDLS, CDR2 YYNGEE. CDR3 length: 17 residues. The CDR3 is CASSVYPGQGVAETQYF. The CDR3 DNA reads TGTGCCAGCAGCGTGTACCCGGGACAGGGAGTAGCAGAGACCCAGTACTTC.

This clonotype was counted only a few times. The chain is built from TRBV27 and TRBJ2-7; weak D call: TRBD2 (6 bases). The CDR3 is 14 amino acids. The V and J ends lost 6 bases and 7 bases respectively, with 19 bases between them. Germline CDR1 MNHEY, CDR2 SMNVEV (reference sequence). Written as DNA, the CDR3 is TGTGCCAGCAGGCGGGGTGGGCCGGGAAAGGAGCAGTACTTC. It translates to CASRRGGPGKEQYF.

V gene TRBV9 combines with J gene TRBJ1-6, with 7 bases lining up with TRBD1. This CDR3 region has 14 residues. With V trimmed by 4 bases and J by 10 bases, 8 bases remained unmatched. Per the germline V gene, CDR1 is SGDLS and CDR2 is YYNGEE. The CDR3 DNA sequence: TGTGCCAGCAGCACAACAGGGGTCGGATCACCCCTCCACTTT. Its protein is CASSTTGVGSPLHF.

The chain combines TRBV4-1 with TRBJ2-4, with D possibly being TRBD2 (5 bases). TRBJ2-7 explains the end of the DNA better; the J call may be wrong. The CDR3 spans 14 residues. Germline V lookup: CDR1 MGHRA, CDR2 YSYEKL. CDR3 in amino acids: CASSQEARTYEQYF. DNA for the CDR3: TGCGCCAGCAGCCAGGAGGCTAGGACCTACGAGCAGTACTTC.

This clonotype was found a few times. The chain carries TRBV13 and TRBJ2-7; 9 nucleotides agree with TRBD1. The CDR3 sequence is 15 residues long. Unmatched junction bases numbered 10, after V lost 5 bases and J lost 5 bases. Germline assignment: CDR1 PRHDT and CDR2 FYEKMQ (reference sequence). The chain's CDR3 is CASSQTGTGFDEQYF. The CDR3, as DNA: TGTGCCAGCAGCCAGACCGGGACAGGGTTTGACGAGCAGTACTTC.

The chain joins TRBV7-2 to TRBJ1-3, with D unclear. Germline loops: CDR1 SGHTA, CDR2 FQGNSA. The CDR3 is made up of 15 amino acids. Trimming cost V 5 bases and J 0 bases, with 11 bases left between them. The chain's CDR3 is CASSPQGSSGNTIYF. The CDR3, as DNA: TGTGCCAGCAGCCCCCAAGGGAGCTCTGGAAACACCATATATTTT.

V gene TRBV3-1 combines with J gene TRBJ2-3; TRBD2 matches at 11 bases. The CDR3 is 17 amino acids. Germline values: CDR1 LGHDT, CDR2 YNNKEL (reference sequence). Trimming cost V 1 base and J 4 bases; bases outside gene matches: 7. The CDR3 loop reads CASSQVSGRASADTQYF. In DNA form, the CDR3 reads TGTGCCAGCAGCCAAGTTAGCGGGAGGGCCAGCGCAGATACGCAGTATTTT.

V usage is TRBV4-1 and J usage is TRBJ2-1; D not resolved. The CDR3 has 13 amino acids. Per the germline V gene, CDR1 is MGHRA and CDR2 is YSYEKL. V shed 0 bases and J shed 8 bases, with 8 bases lying between them. The CDR3 loop is CASSQDSTHEQFF. Written as DNA, the CDR3 is TGCGCCAGCAGCCAAGATTCAACGCATGAGCAGTTCTTC.

The chain recombines TRBV11-2 with TRBJ2-4, with TRBD1 as a possible D gene (6 bases). The better agreement between TRBJ2-7 and the DNA end casts doubt on the J call. CDR3 length: 14 amino acids. In germline, CDR1 is SGHAT, CDR2 FQNNGV. CDR3 protein: CASSFFQGTHEQYF. The DNA for the CDR3 is TGTGCCAGCAGCTTCTTTCAGGGGACCCACGAGCAGTACTTC.

The rearrangement uses TRBV4-3 and TRBJ1-1, with a tentative D call TRBD1 (6 bases). V lost 3 bases and J 5 bases, leaving 19 bases between the germline ends. The CDR3 has 16 residues. Germline V gives CDR1 LGHNA, CDR2 YSLEER. The chain's CDR3 is CASSHFNREGETEAFF. As DNA, the CDR3 is TGCGCCAGCAGCCACTTCAACAGGGAAGGGGAGACTGAAGCTTTCTTT.

V is TRBV27 and J is TRBJ2-4, with a weak D call TRBD1 (5 bases). Near its end, the DNA agrees better with TRBJ2-7, so the J call may be wrong. The CDR3 is 14 residues long. Germline CDR1 reads MNHEY; CDR2 reads SMNVEV (reference sequence). The CDR3 sequence: CASSALDNSYEQYF. In nucleotides, the CDR3 is TGTGCCAGCAGTGCCCTGGACAACTCCTACGAGCAGTACTTC.

The rearrangement joins TRBV6-4 to TRBJ1-1; tentatively, D is TRBD1 (6 bases). CDR3 size: 13 residues. V lost 4 bases to trimming and J lost 5 bases, with 11 bases between them. Germline V gene lookup returns CDR1 MRHNA and CDR2 SNTAGT. The CDR3 loop is CASSAGVRTEAFF. DNA of the CDR3: TGTGCCAGCAGTGCAGGGGTGAGGACTGAAGCTTTCTTT.

The chain has TRBV2 and TRBJ2-1; D perhaps matches TRBD2 (5 bases). CDR3 length equals 11 residues. The V gene lost 6 bases and the J gene lost 8 bases, with 8 bases spanning the gap. Germline CDR1 reads SNHLY; CDR2 reads FYNNEI. The CDR3 region is CASREGDEQFF. The CDR3 DNA reads as TGTGCCAGCAGAGAGGGCGATGAGCAGTTCTTC.

This clonotype was observed a few times. The chain couples TRBV7-2 to TRBJ2-7; TRBD1 agrees at 8 bases. The CDR3 totals 16 residues. V was clipped by 5 bases and J by 1 base; unmatched bases: 10. CDR1 and CDR2 from the germline V gene are SGHTA and FQGNSA. The CDR3 here is CASSIKDRGTSYEQYF. The CDR3 DNA sequence: TGTGCCAGCAGCATAAAAGACAGGGGTACGTCCTACGAGCAGTACTTC. The variable domain in full, completed from reference TRBV7-2 and TRBJ2-7, reads GAGVSQSPSNKVTEKGKDVELRCDPISGHTALYWYRQSLGQGLEFLIYFQGNSAPDKSGLPSDRFSAERTGGSVSTLTIQRTQQEDSAVYLCASSIKDRGTSYEQYFGPGTRLTVT.

Only a few counts were recorded for this clonotype. The rearrangement links TRBV12-3 or TRBV12-4 to TRBJ2-7; a weak D match, TRBD2 (5 bases). The CDR3 extends over 14 amino acids. The V end was cut by 7 bases, the J end by 5 bases, with 18 bases between. CDR3 nucleotides: TGTGCCAGCAAGAGGAGCGGACCCTATAACGAGCAGTACTTC. This gives the protein CASKRSGPYNEQYF.

The chain is built from TRBV3-1 and TRBJ2-7, with 7 bases aligning to TRBD2. In germline, CDR1 is LGHDT, CDR2 YNNKEL (reference sequence). Trimming cost V 3 bases and J 0 bases; bases outside gene matches: 14. CDR3 length: 18 residues. The CDR3, as DNA: TGTGCCAGCAGCCAGGTATCACTAGCGCGACTAACCTCCTACGAGCAGTACTTC. Translated: CASSQVSLARLTSYEQYF.

This clonotype has more than one count but fewer than ten. This sequence joins TRBV24-1 and TRBJ2-3, with D hard to call. CDR1 is KGHDR and CDR2 is SFDVKD in the germline V gene. V was trimmed by 4 bases and J by 0 bases, leaving 4 bases between them. CDR3 length equals 13 residues. The CDR3 sequence is CATSETSTDTQYF. The CDR3 DNA reads TGTGCCACCAGTGAGACTAGCACAGATACGCAGTATTTT.

A single count supports this clonotype. The chain carries TRBV6-2 or TRBV6-3 and TRBJ2-3; 10 bases match TRBD2. The CDR3 length is 17 residues. Germline values: CDR1 MNHEY, CDR2 SVGEGT. The J segment lost 5 bases and the V segment lost 0 bases, leaving 8 bases of the junction unmatched. CDR3 in DNA: TGTGCCAGCAGTTACTCGCTAGCGGGGGCCACCGGAGATACGCAGTATTTT. Protein product: CASSYSLAGATGDTQYF.

The rearrangement joins TRBV20-1 to TRBJ2-7, with D hard to call. The germline V and J ends were trimmed by 1 base and 6 bases, with 7 bases remaining between them. The CDR3 spans 11 residues. CDR1 is DFQATT, CDR2 SNEGSKA, per germline (reference sequence). CDR3 sequence (DNA): TGCAGTGCTAGAGTTCTTACCGAGCAGTACTTC. Encoded protein: CSARVLTEQYF.

This chain links TRBV30 with TRBJ2-4, with TRBD1 as a possible D gene (6 bases). The tail of the sequence fits TRBJ2-7 better, so the J call may be wrong. Germline CDR1 GTSNPN, CDR2 SVGIG (reference sequence). This CDR3 spans 12 amino acids. The CDR3 coding sequence is TGTGCCTGTAGACAGGCCGGTTACGAGCAGTACTTC. Protein sequence: CACRQAGYEQYF.

The rearrangement uses TRBV7-2 and TRBJ1-6, with D perhaps matching TRBD1 (6 bases). CDR1 is SGHTA and CDR2 is FQGNSA in the germline V gene. There are 17 residues in the CDR3. Between the trimmed V and J ends, which lost 1 base and 5 bases, there was a span of 15 bases. DNA for the CDR3: TGTGCCAGCAGCTTAGACCCACAGGGCGCCGATAATTCACCCCTCCACTTT. Translating gives CASSLDPQGADNSPLHF. The complete variable domain, with remaining parts taken from reference TRBV7-2 and TRBJ1-6, reads GAGVSQSPSNKVTEKGKDVELRCDPISGHTALYWYRQSLGQGLEFLIYFQGNSAPDKSGLPSDRFSAERTGGSVSTLTIQRTQQEDSAVYLCASSLDPQGADNSPLHFGNGTRLTVT.

The chain carries TRBV20-1 and TRBJ2-7; the D gene could be TRBD1 or TRBD2 (6 bases each). The CDR3 is made up of 17 amino acids. V was cut by 6 bases and J by 0 bases, with 24 bases left in between. Germline V gene lookup returns CDR1 DFQATT and CDR2 SNEGSKA (reference sequence). The CDR3: CSATGLAEGESSYEQYF. The CDR3 nucleotides read TGCAGTGCCACCGGTTTGGCGGAGGGGGAGAGCTCCTACGAGCAGTACTTC.

V gene TRBV4-1 combines with J gene TRBJ2-7; D is possibly TRBD2 (5 bases). V was trimmed by 0 bases and J by 7 bases, leaving 16 bases between them. Per the germline V gene, CDR1 is MGHRA and CDR2 is YSYEKL. CDR3 size: 15 residues. CDR3 sequence: CASSQEGGKYNEQYF. In nucleotides, the CDR3 is TGCGCCAGCAGCCAAGAAGGAGGAAAATACAATGAGCAGTACTTC.

This chain uses TRBV6-6 with TRBJ1-2, with a tentative D call TRBD1 (6 bases). The CDR3 is made up of 12 amino acids. Germline V gene data show CDR1 as MNHNY and CDR2 as SVGAGI (reference sequence). V was pared by 8 bases and J by 2 bases, with 9 bases between. DNA for the CDR3: TGTGCCAGCGGAGACAGGAACTATGGCTACACCTTC. It is translated as CASGDRNYGYTF.

This clonotype occurred a few times. V and J are TRBV29-1 and TRBJ2-1, with D unresolved. Trimming took 3 bases from V and 0 from J, leaving 12 bases between them. CDR3 length: 15 amino acids. In germline, CDR1 is SQVTM, CDR2 ANQGSEA. This chain's CDR3 is CSVDSGQSSYNEQFF. The DNA for the CDR3 is TGCAGCGTTGATTCAGGCCAGAGCTCCTACAATGAGCAGTTCTTC.

The chain recombines TRBV10-3 with TRBJ2-5; TRBD2 matches 8 bases. The closer fit of TRBJ2-7 to the DNA end suggests the J call may be wrong. The CDR3 spans 14 residues. From germline, CDR1 is ENHRY and CDR2 SYGVKD. The CDR3 sequence is CAISEPSGPYEQYF. The CDR3 region has the DNA TGTGCCATCAGTGAGCCTAGCGGGCCCTACGAGCAGTACTTC.